The 23 T cell receptor beta chains reported below all come from one sample, sequenced in a study of molecular identifiers for immune sequencing clone quantification. TCRdb fed the PCR reads into MiXCR, producing one record per CDR3 protein. This sample has under 350,000 distinct CDR3 sequences, with 24% found just once. The sample was naive CD8+ T cells from blood, with Jurkat cell RNA spiked in. Subset of the sample: FACS-sorted CD8+CD4-CCR7+CD45RA+ naive T cells. The receptors originated from a human donor in good health. Some libraries in this study had Jurkat cell RNA spiked in.

CDR3 amino acids: CASSSYVPGQTRPLYEQYF. The CDR3 coding sequence is TGTGCCAGCAGTTCTTATGTACCGGGACAGACCCGGCCCCTCTACGAGCAGTACTTC. V gene TRBV28 combines with J gene TRBJ2-7; 7 bases are a match to TRBD1. Germline assignment: CDR1 MDHEN and CDR2 SYDVKM. V lost 4 bases and J lost 3; bases outside the gene matches: 21. This CDR3 contains 19 residues.

To note about this clonotype: A much larger clone lies one base from this, so it may be a read error. The chain links TRBV28 to TRBJ2-3, with D hard to call. The ends were cut back, 8 bases at V and 2 bases at J, with 26 bases in the middle. Germline V gene lookup returns CDR1 MDHEN and CDR2 SYDVKM. The CDR3 covers 18 residues. CDR3 DNA: TGTGCCAGCGGCCCCTATTGGGGTTACGGTACCCCCACAGATACGCAGTATTTT. It codes for CASGPYWGYGTPTDTQYF.

This clonotype was seen only once. A much larger clone is a single base away; this may be a read error. The V call is TRBV20-1, the J call TRBJ2-2; 8 positions agree with TRBD1. Germline loops: CDR1 DFQATT, CDR2 SNEGSKA (reference sequence). The CDR3 has 14 residues. Losses at the gene ends were 8 bases for V and 0 bases for J; bases not matched to a gene: 5. This chain's CDR3 is CSRGQDPNTGELFF. CDR3 DNA sequence: TGCAGTAGGGGACAGGACCCGAACACCGGGGAGCTGTTTTTT.

This clonotype was counted ten times or more. The chain carries TRBV14 and TRBJ2-6, with a weak D call TRBD2 (6 bases). V shed 0 bases and J shed 0 bases, with 15 bases lying between them. The CDR3 totals 19 residues. Per germline, CDR1 SGHDN and CDR2 FVKESK. Here the CDR3 reads CASSQDLGLSVSGANVLTF. As DNA, the CDR3 is TGTGCCAGCAGCCAAGACTTGGGACTGTCGGTCTCTGGGGCCAACGTCCTGACTTTC.

On this clonotype: A single base separates this from a much larger clone, so it may be a read error. Since the CDR3 does not end with the conserved phenylalanine or tryptophan, this likely comes from a read error. The chain links TRBV29-1 to TRBJ1-1; D may be TRBD1 (5 bases). CDR3 length equals 15 residues. In germline, CDR1 is SQVTM, CDR2 ANQGSEA. V was pared by 7 bases and J by 6 bases, with 24 bases between. In nucleotides, the CDR3 is TGCAGCGCATTGGGAGGGGAGAGTCTTTTCGCTGAAGCTTTCTCT. Translating gives CSALGGESLFAEAFS.

This clonotype was seen repeatedly, ten times or more. This chain links TRBV20-1 with TRBJ2-1; the D is unclear. The germline gives CDR1 DFQATT, CDR2 SNEGSKA (reference sequence). CDR3 length: 16 residues. The V end was cut by 2 bases, the J end by 7 bases, with 21 bases between. The CDR3 here is CSARPSGEFEWNEQFF. CDR3 bases: TGCAGTGCTAGACCATCGGGTGAATTCGAATGGAATGAGCAGTTCTTC.

There are a few counts of this clonotype. The chain couples TRBV12-3 or TRBV12-4 to TRBJ1-2; D uncertain. This CDR3 spans 16 amino acids. Trimming took off 5 bases at V and 0 bases at J, with 16 bases between the two ends. The CDR3 DNA reads TGTGCCAGCAGTCCCAGTTATACCCTTCCTAACTATGGCTACACCTTC. This encodes CASSPSYTLPNYGYTF.

This clonotype appeared a few times. This chain joins TRBV11-1 and TRBJ2-1; 12 positions match TRBD1. The CDR3 runs 15 residues. The V gene end was trimmed by 5 bases and the J gene end by 8 bases; junction bases not matched to a gene: 7. Germline V gene data show CDR1 as SGHAT and CDR2 as FQDESV (reference sequence). For the CDR3, the DNA is TGTGCCAGCAGCCACGGGACAGGGGGCTCCCATGAGCAGTTCTTC. It encodes CASSHGTGGSHEQFF.

This clonotype was recorded a few times. V and J are TRBV14 and TRBJ1-5; weak D call: TRBD1 (5 bases). Trimming took off 4 bases at V and 7 bases at J, with 14 bases between the two ends. This CDR3 is 14 amino acids long. From germline, CDR1 is SGHDN and CDR2 FVKESK. CDR3 sequence reads: CASSPVGLGQPQHF. For the CDR3, the DNA is TGTGCCAGCAGCCCCGTGGGGCTCGGGCAGCCCCAGCATTTT.

This clonotype was detected a few times. V is TRBV5-5 and J is TRBJ2-7; D unresolved. The V and J ends lost 4 bases and 9 bases respectively, with 14 bases between them. Germline V gives CDR1 SGHKS, CDR2 YYEKEE (reference sequence). This CDR3 has 12 amino acids. The CDR3 spells CASSGNAIGQYF. CDR3 in DNA: TGTGCCAGCAGCGGGAACGCAATTGGGCAGTACTTC.

This clonotype appeared many times. The chain links TRBV28 to TRBJ1-5; no reliable D call. The germline V and J ends were trimmed by 1 base and 1 base, with 8 bases remaining between them. The germline CDR1 and CDR2 sequences are MDHEN and SYDVKM. The CDR3 spans 15 residues. The CDR3 here is CASSLFGVSNQPQHF. In DNA form, the CDR3 reads TGTGCCAGCAGTTTATTCGGGGTAAGCAATCAGCCCCAGCATTTT. The full variable domain, in which reference TRBV28 and TRBJ1-5 provide the parts outside the CDR3, is DVKVTQSSRYLVKRTGEKVFLECVQDMDHENMFWYRQDPGLGLRLIYFSYDVKMKEKGDIPEGYSVSREKKERFSLILESASTNQTSMYLCASSLFGVSNQPQHFGDGTRLSIL.

The J gene is TRBJ2-1, the V gene TRBV25-1, with D perhaps matching TRBD1 (6 bases). Germline V gene data show CDR1 as MGHDK and CDR2 as SYGVNS. This CDR3 is built from 13 residues. The V end lost 11 bases, the J end lost 4 bases, and 15 bases lay between the germline ends. Written as DNA, the CDR3 is TGTGCCGGCCGAGATAGGGGGTACAATGAGCAGTTCTTC. This translates into CAGRDRGYNEQFF.

This clonotype was seen more than once but under ten times. The chain uses TRBV25-1 and TRBJ1-1; D ambiguous. The germline V and J ends were trimmed by 3 bases and 0 bases, with 5 bases remaining between them. The CDR3 is 13 residues long. Germline V lookup: CDR1 MGHDK, CDR2 SYGVNS. The CDR3 region is CASSDLMNTEAFF. DNA for the CDR3: TGTGCCAGCAGTGACCTTATGAACACTGAAGCTTTCTTT.

This clonotype came up a few times. This chain joins TRBV27 and TRBJ1-5; D ambiguous. Germline V gene lookup returns CDR1 MNHEY and CDR2 SMNVEV (reference sequence). The CDR3 length is 13 residues. The V end lost 5 bases, the J end lost 5 bases, and 10 bases lay between the germline ends. For the CDR3, the DNA is TGTGCCAGCAGTCCCGCCCACTATCAGCCCCAGCATTTT. Amino acids: CASSPAHYQPQHF.

This clonotype was picked up a small number of times. One base away lies a much larger clone, so this may be a sequencing read error. The chain recombines TRBV29-1 with TRBJ2-6; a possible D gene is TRBD1 (5 bases). Deletions cut 3 bases from V and 0 bases from J, with 9 bases between. The germline V gene encodes CDR1 SQVTM and CDR2 ANQGSEA. The CDR3 totals 15 residues. This CDR3 is CSVETQGSGANVLTF. The CDR3 DNA sequence: TGCAGCGTTGAGACCCAGGGCTCTGGGGCCAACGTCCTGACTTTC.

This clonotype has just a few counts. This sequence joins TRBV4-3 and TRBJ2-2; TRBD2 matches at 10 bases. J gave up 6 bases and V 2 bases, and 6 bases lay outside the gene matches. The V gene's germline CDR1 is LGHNA and CDR2 YSLEER. The CDR3 totals 16 residues. CDR3 nucleotides: TGCGCCAGCAGCCAATCGCTAGCGGGGGAGGCCGGGGAGCTGTTTTTT. This translates into CASSQSLAGEAGELFF.

This clonotype was observed a handful of times. A much larger clone lies a single base off, so this may be a read error. The chain uses TRBV7-2 and TRBJ2-3; 11 positions match TRBD2. The germline CDR1 and CDR2 sequences are SGHTA and FQGNSA. The CDR3 runs to 18 residues. V trimming: 5 bases; J trimming: 4 bases; junction bases outside the gene matches: 14. CDR3 coding DNA: TGTGCCAGCAGCGGTAGCGGGGGGGCTAGACCCCCCCCAGATACGCAGTATTTT. Its protein product is CASSGSGGARPPPDTQYF.

For this clonotype: Being one base from a much bigger clone, this may be a read error. V usage is TRBV7-9 and J usage is TRBJ2-2; D assignment may be TRBD1 or TRBD2 (5 bases each). The CDR3 is 15 amino acids. CDR1 SEHNR and CDR2 FQNEAQ come from the germline V gene (reference sequence). The V end was cut by 4 bases, the J end by 4 bases, with 13 bases between. The chain's CDR3 is CASSSGTKSTGELFF. CDR3 sequence (DNA): TGTGCCAGCAGCTCCGGGACCAAAAGCACCGGGGAGCTGTTTTTT.

Points on this clonotype: Possible read error: a much larger clone is one base away. V gene TRBV5-8 combines with J gene TRBJ2-1, with D unclear. CDR1 is SGHTS and CDR2 is YDEGEE in the germline V gene. The CDR3 contains 13 residues. CDR3 residues: CASSLSLGNEPFF. Written as DNA, the CDR3 is TGTGCCAGCAGCTTGTCTCTCGGCAATGAGCCGTTCTTC. The variable domain in full, with the rest retrieved from reference TRBV5-8 and TRBJ2-1, is EAGVTQSPTHLIKTRGQQATLRCSPISGHTSVYWYQQALGLGLQFLLWYDEGEERNRGNFPPRFSGRQFPNYSSELNVNALELEDSALYLCASSLSLGNEPFFGPGTRLTVL.

This clonotype occurred many times. The CDR3 DNA sequence: TGTGCCAGCACCGAGGGAGCAGCCTCCTACGAGCAGTACTTC. Translated, it gives CASTEGAASYEQYF. This chain connects TRBV2 to TRBJ2-7; possible D gene TRBD2, 5 bases. Germline CDR1 is SNHLY and CDR2 is FYNNEI. The CDR3 is made up of 14 amino acids. Trimming took 7 bases from V and 0 from J, leaving 13 bases between them.

This clonotype was detected many times. The chain combines TRBV28 with TRBJ2-7, with D hard to call. Trimming removed 5 bases from V and 3 bases from J, with 11 bases in between. Germline V gene data show CDR1 as MDHEN and CDR2 as SYDVKM. The CDR3 consists of 13 residues. The CDR3 DNA reads TGTGCCAGCAGTGCCGCCGGAAACTACGAGCAGTACTTC. Encoded protein: CASSAAGNYEQYF.

Ten or more counts support this clonotype. The rearrangement joins TRBV12-3 or TRBV12-4 to TRBJ1-1; perhaps TRBD1 as D (5 bases). V lost 5 bases and J 3 bases, leaving 16 bases between the germline ends. The CDR3 runs to 15 residues. CDR3 region: CASSMTDNGYTEAFF. The CDR3 coding sequence is TGTGCCAGCAGTATGACGGACAATGGTTACACTGAAGCTTTCTTT.

On this clonotype: A much bigger clone sits one base away, suggesting this may be a read error. The chain combines TRBV6-5 with TRBJ1-1, with 7 bases aligning to TRBD1. Germline V gene data show CDR1 as MNHEY and CDR2 as SVGAGI. This CDR3 has 15 amino acids. The CDR3 loop reads CASSYSEGAEPEASF. As DNA, the CDR3 is TGTGCCAGCAGTTACTCGGAGGGGGCCGAGCCTGAAGCTTCCTTT.